This record concerns one T cell receptor beta chain sequence. The antigen remains undetermined. This sample stems from a study of T cells in Graves' hyperthyroidism and ophthalmopathy. Study results and limitations: Among thyroid clonotypes expanded above 0.001, most also appeared in blood. Ophthalmopathy was told apart from stable hyperthyroidism by a 13 V-J model.

Not enrolled were patients with uncontrolled infection, other autoimmune disease, pregnancy or lactation. Diagnoses were established using clinical symptoms, serum thyroxine and TRAb, thyroid ultrasound and orbital computed tomography. CDR1 and CDR2 (germline): MNHNS, SASEGT. The V gene lost 8 bases and the J gene lost 5 bases, with 16 bases spanning the gap. This CDR3 is 13 amino acids long. The CDR3 regions of TCR beta were amplified from RNA transcripts. During a first-round RT-PCR of the TCR CDR3, the HTBI primer set was used. From the multiplex PCR reads, TCRdb called clonotypes with MiXCR, one entry per CDR3 protein. The sample shows about 510,000 distinct CDR3 sequences, about 46% of them seen only once.

Material: peripheral blood or thyroid tissue (not recorded which). The receptor was isolated from an adult woman with Graves' disease, either hyperthyroidism or ophthalmopathy (not recorded which). The V and J genes are TRBV6-1 and TRBJ2-7, with a weak D call TRBD1 (6 bases). The CDR3 is CASGRTESHEQYF. CDR3 in DNA: TGTGCCAGCGGTCGGACAGAATCCCACGAGCAGTACTTC.